The T cell receptor beta chain under discussion was sequenced for a study of shared clonotypes between healthy human individuals. Broader study findings: Lower generation probabilities were found for non-shared clonotypes than for those shared by all four donors.

This clone has a single count. No antigen is known for it. CDR1 and CDR2 (germline): MDHEN, SYDVKM. V lost 6 bases and J lost 4; bases outside the gene matches: 5. This CDR3 is 14 amino acids long. Clones were sequenced by immunoSEQ multiplex PCR, and TCRdb holds only the in-frame ones, with some missing. Of approximately 980,000 clones listed, 76% were seen once; the top ten hold roughly 1.5%. The gene calls are TRBV28 and TRBJ1-2; TRBD1 agrees at 10 bases. The sample comprised memory CD4+ T cells sorted from blood. As to subset: CD45RA-negative fraction. This sequence was found in a man aged 18 to 29 in good health. DNA of the CDR3: TGTGCCAGCAGCCGACAGGGGGCCGTCTATGGCTACACCTTC. It translates to CASSRQGAVYGYTF.